The rows below give T cell receptor beta chains drawn from one sample of a study of cytomegalovirus exposure and HLA in healthy donors. TCRdb's copy holds only in-frame clones and misses some; the assay was immunoSEQ multiplex PCR. The sample carries about 150,000 clones, 70% to 90% recorded once. The sequenced sample was PBMCs. These receptor sequences come from a man between 18 and 29 years old in good health and CMV-seropositive. The CDR3 runs from the conserved cysteine through the conserved F or W. Each record gives: V gene, clone size, J gene, D gene, CDR3 protein, CDR3 DNA. The D gene is left open where the match is weak. For some rows the clone size is stated as once, few or many, or as a class when expanded; others skip it.

TRBV9,NA,TRBJ2-2,NA,CASSVEGGPGELFF,TGTGCCAGCAGCGTAGAAGGGGGTCCCGGGGAGCTGTTTTTT
TRBV29-1,NA,TRBJ1-3,NA,CSVEGGIGLSGNTIYF,TGCAGCGTTGAGGGGGGGATCGGGCTCTCTGGAAACACCATATATTTT
TRBV10-3,NA,TRBJ2-5,TRBD1,CAIRGQGTEETQYF,TGTGCCATCAGGGGACAGGGCACGGAAGAGACCCAGTACTTC
TRBV7-3,few,TRBJ1-5,TRBD1,CASSLQGGQPQHF,TGTGCCAGCAGCTTGCAGGGGGGACAGCCCCAGCATTTT
TRBV9,once,TRBJ2-1,NA,CASEGANNEQFF,TGTGCCAGTGAAGGGGCGAATAATGAGCAGTTCTTC
TRBV18,NA,TRBJ1-2,NA,CASSPNNRDSGYTF,TGTGCCAGCTCACCGAACAACCGGGACTCTGGCTACACCTTC
TRBV19,NA,TRBJ1-5,TRBD1,CASSIGRDRGAGNQPQHF,TGTGCCAGTAGTATAGGTCGGGACAGAGGAGCGGGCAATCAGCCCCAGCATTTT
TRBV6-5,NA,TRBJ2-1,TRBD1,CASSSGQGVNEQFF,TGTGCCAGCAGTTCAGGACAGGGGGTCAATGAGCAGTTCTTC
TRBV6-5,NA,TRBJ2-7,TRBD1,CASSYAGQGSYEQYF,TGTGCCAGCAGTTACGCGGGACAGGGTAGCTACGAGCAGTACTTC
TRBV27,NA,TRBJ2-7,TRBD1,CASSLPGTAAYEQYF,TGTGCCAGCAGTTTACCCGGGACAGCCGCCTACGAGCAGTACTTC
TRBV18,NA,TRBJ1-5,NA,CASSPRRGLDSNQPQHF,TGTGCCAGCTCACCACGCAGGGGCTTAGATAGCAATCAGCCCCAGCATTTT
TRBV9,NA,TRBJ2-7,NA,CASSVSWGLQYEQYF,TGTGCCAGCAGCGTGTCCTGGGGGCTTCAATACGAGCAGTACTTC
TRBV9,NA,TRBJ2-2,TRBD1,CASSAQGANTGELFF,TGTGCCAGCAGCGCACAGGGGGCGAACACCGGGGAGCTGTTTTTT
TRBV29-1,NA,TRBJ2-4,NA,CSVVSLENIQYF,TGCAGCGTTGTATCACTTGAAAACATTCAGTACTTC
TRBV4-1,NA,TRBJ1-2,NA,CASSQAQGYGYTF,TGCGCCAGCAGCCAAGCGCAGGGCTATGGCTACACCTTC
TRBV4-1,NA,TRBJ2-7,TRBD2,CASSQDPAGGYEQYF,TGCGCCAGCAGCCAAGACCCAGCGGGAGGATACGAGCAGTACTTC
TRBV13,NA,TRBJ2-2,NA,CASSPRPTASEGTGELFF,TGTGCCAGCAGCCCGAGGCCCACAGCGAGCGAGGGCACCGGGGAGCTGTTTTTT
TRBV18,NA,TRBJ2-7,TRBD2,CASSRVAGAGVEQYF,TGTGCCAGCTCCCGTGTAGCGGGGGCTGGGGTCGAGCAGTACTTC
TRBV5-1,NA,TRBJ2-7,TRBD1,CASSYGDSTYEQYF,TGCGCCAGCAGCTATGGGGACAGCACCTACGAGCAGTACTTC
TRBV11-2,NA,TRBJ2-1,NA,CASSLGLEDNEQFF,TGTGCCAGCAGCTTAGGACTAGAAGACAATGAGCAGTTCTTC
TRBV11-2,few,TRBJ1-1,TRBD1,CASSGTGVTEAFF,TGTGCCAGCAGCGGGACAGGGGTAACTGAAGCTTTCTTT
TRBV4-2,NA,TRBJ2-7,NA,CASSQLLSGLMREQYF,TGTGCCAGCAGCCAACTGTTGTCAGGGCTTATGAGGGAGCAGTACTTC
TRBV7-6,once,TRBJ2-2,TRBD1,CASSDGGTGGTGELFF,TGTGCCAGCAGCGATGGGGGGACAGGGGGAACCGGGGAGCTGTTTTTT
TRBV19,NA,TRBJ2-7,NA,CASSPPGHTYEQYF,TGTGCCAGTAGTCCACCGGGACACACCTACGAGCAGTACTTC
TRBV2,NA,TRBJ2-1,TRBD2,CASSSDLAGGDYNEQFF,TGTGCCAGCAGTTCCGACCTAGCGGGAGGGGACTACAATGAGCAGTTCTTC
TRBV29-1,NA,TRBJ2-3,TRBD2,CSVTSGGAGDTQYF,TGCAGCGTGACTAGCGGGGGGGCGGGAGATACGCAGTATTTT
TRBV15,NA,TRBJ2-2,TRBD2,CATSRAGLAVDTGELFF,TGTGCCACCAGCAGAGCGGGACTAGCGGTCGACACCGGGGAGCTGTTTTTT
TRBV7-7,NA,TRBJ2-1,TRBD2,CASSPQVGGRSSGEQFF,TGTGCCAGCAGCCCCCAGGTGGGCGGGAGGTCTTCAGGAGAGCAGTTCTTC
TRBV19,NA,TRBJ2-1,TRBD2,CASIDLLAGGNEQFF,TGTGCCAGTATCGACCTACTAGCGGGAGGCAATGAGCAGTTCTTC
TRBV5-1,NA,TRBJ2-7,TRBD1,CASTPQGVGSYEQYF,TGCGCCAGCACCCCCCAGGGGGTAGGCTCCTACGAGCAGTACTTC
TRBV27,NA,TRBJ2-1,NA,CASSSDTGSVHNEQFF,TGTGCCAGCAGTTCCGACACAGGGAGCGTTCACAATGAGCAGTTCTTC
TRBV6-5,once,TRBJ1-6,NA,CASSYFDSPNSPLHF,TGTGCCAGCAGTTACTTCGATAGTCCTAATTCACCCCTCCACTTT
TRBV5-1,NA,TRBJ2-3,NA,CASTLAGTDTQYF,TGCGCCAGCACCCTCGCAGGCACAGATACGCAGTATTTT
TRBV15,NA,TRBJ1-2,NA,CATSRGQAAYGYTF,TGTGCCACCAGCAGAGGACAGGCGGCCTATGGCTACACCTTC
TRBV7-3,NA,TRBJ2-1,NA,CASSLEGREQFF,TGTGCCAGCAGCTTGGAGGGACGCGAGCAGTTCTTC
TRBV30,NA,TRBJ1-5,NA,CAWSAQEGQPQHF,TGTGCCTGGAGTGCACAGGAGGGTCAGCCCCAGCATTTT
TRBV10-3,NA,TRBJ2-7,NA,CAISDRTYEQYF,TGTGCCATCAGTGACAGGACCTACGAGCAGTACTTC
TRBV4-3,few,TRBJ1-5,NA,CASSRTGSNQPQHF,TGCGCCAGCAGCCGAACAGGGTCAAATCAGCCCCAGCATTTT
TRBV4-1,NA,TRBJ2-2,NA,CASSQGLKGRGTGELFF,TGCGCCAGCAGCCAAGGGTTAAAGGGGCGGGGCACCGGGGAGCTGTTTTTT
TRBV20-1,NA,TRBJ2-5,NA,CSARGGETQYF,TGCAGTGCTAGAGGAGGGGAGACCCAGTACTTC
TRBV30,NA,TRBJ1-2,NA,CAWSTQGRVDTF,TGTGCCTGGAGTACCCAGGGGAGGGTCGACACCTTC
TRBV6-6,once,TRBJ1-5,NA,CASKAGSNQPQHF,TGTGCCAGCAAAGCGGGTAGCAATCAGCCCCAGCATTTT
TRBV30,NA,TRBJ1-2,NA,CAWSVGRAGLGYTF,TGTGCCTGGAGTGTAGGAAGGGCAGGGTTGGGCTACACCTTC
TRBV6-5,once,TRBJ1-1,NA,CASTQGLATEAFF,TGTGCCAGCACCCAGGGGTTAGCCACTGAAGCTTTCTTT
TRBV5-1,NA,TRBJ1-2,NA,CASSDLLEGGYTF,TGCGCCAGCAGCGACCTCCTGGAGGGAGGCTACACCTTC
TRBV18,few,TRBJ1-4,NA,CASSSLPGEKLFF,TGTGCCAGCTCATCCCTTCCAGGGGAAAAACTGTTTTTT
TRBV6-6,NA,TRBJ2-7,NA,CASSYLGWTDEYGQYF,TGTGCCAGCAGTTACCTTGGTTGGACTGATGAATATGGGCAGTACTTC
TRBV19,NA,TRBJ1-5,TRBD1,CASSMSGGQRVRQPQHF,TGTGCCAGTAGTATGTCAGGGGGACAGCGTGTGCGGCAGCCCCAGCATTTT
TRBV7-3,NA,TRBJ1-1,NA,CASKTGQRAEAFF,TGTGCCAGCAAAACAGGGCAGAGGGCTGAAGCTTTCTTT
TRBV7-9,NA,TRBJ2-7,TRBD2,CASSVSGAYEQYF,TGTGCCAGCAGCGTAAGCGGGGCCTACGAGCAGTACTTC
TRBV11-2,many,TRBJ2-7,NA,CASSSPGGSGSYEQYF,TGTGCCAGCAGCTCTCCGGGGGGCTCGGGGAGCTACGAGCAGTACTTC
TRBV5-1,NA,TRBJ1-2,TRBD1,CASSLADRELDGYTF,TGCGCCAGCAGCTTGGCGGACAGGGAATTGGATGGCTACACCTTC
TRBV7-9,NA,TRBJ2-7,NA,CASSPPDRQTYEQYF,TGTGCCAGCAGCCCACCCGACCGACAGACCTACGAGCAGTACTTC
TRBV7-2,NA,TRBJ2-1,TRBD2,CASSLVTSGGAYNEQFF,TGTGCCAGCAGCTTAGTGACTAGCGGGGGGGCATACAATGAGCAGTTCTTC
TRBV7-2,NA,TRBJ2-7,TRBD2,CASSLEGLAGYYEQYF,TGTGCCAGCAGCTTAGAGGGACTAGCGGGGTACTACGAGCAGTACTTC
TRBV19,NA,TRBJ2-7,TRBD2,CASSMTSGSSYEQYF,TGTGCCAGTAGTATGACTAGCGGGAGCTCCTACGAGCAGTACTTC
TRBV7-9,NA,TRBJ1-5,NA,CASSHSSGQGGNQPQHF,TGTGCCAGCAGCCACTCCTCGGGACAAGGAGGCAATCAGCCCCAGCATTTT
TRBV5-6,NA,TRBJ2-7,NA,CASSSQDYEQYF,TGTGCCAGCAGCTCTCAGGACTACGAGCAGTACTTC
TRBV19,NA,TRBJ2-1,NA,CASSMRGPADYNEQFF,TGTGCCAGTAGTATGCGGGGGCCCGCAGACTACAATGAGCAGTTCTTC
TRBV2,NA,TRBJ1-2,TRBD1,CASSRDRDGYTF,TGTGCCAGCAGTCGGGACAGGGATGGCTACACCTTC